Below, one T cell receptor beta chain is given with its context. Its antigen is currently unknown. Excluded were patients having autoimmune disease history or systemic immunosuppression. TCRdb's table, derived via immunoSEQ multiplex PCR, lists solely in-frame clones and lacks some. The sample lists 90,000 to 130,000 clones, approximately 89% occurring once. This sample stems from a study of OX40 agonist ivuxolimab in advanced cancers. Study at large: People who had prior anti-PD-1, anti-PD-L1 or anti-CTLA-4 therapy could take part, and roughly 44% had some. Study-wide points: Clonal expansion was seen in CD4+ and CD8+ blood T cells by week 6 at 0.1 to 3.0 mg/kg. Averaging showed that CD8+ T cells had more expanded clones than CD4+ did.

Germline V gene sequence: CDR1 SGHDT, CDR2 YYEEEE. V was cut by 3 bases and J by 2 bases, with 4 bases left in between. The CDR3 extends over 12 amino acids. The chain links TRBV5-6 to TRBJ2-3; no clear D gene. Sequences were derived from CD4+ or CD8+ T cells sorted from blood, sampled in a trial of the OX40 agonist ivuxolimab. The sequence was collected from an adult with an advanced solid tumor such as melanoma, head and neck, liver or kidney cancer. The CDR3 sequence: CASSWVTDTQYF. CDR3 bases: TGTGCCAGCAGCTGGGTCACAGATACGCAGTATTTT.